The 24 T cell receptor beta chains below come from one sample, sequenced in a study of cytomegalovirus exposure and HLA in healthy donors. Primers: 60 Vbeta forward and 13 Jbeta reverse. Clones were sequenced by immunoSEQ multiplex PCR, and TCRdb holds only the in-frame ones, with some missing. The sample consists of fewer than 250,000 clones, 82% of them appearing once. The sample was PBMCs. All receptors come from a man in his forties or fifties in good health and CMV-seropositive.

The chain recombines TRBV4-1 with TRBJ2-7; 10 bases fit TRBD2. J lost 4 bases, V lost 1 base, and 10 bases had no gene match. This CDR3 region has 17 residues. CDR1 is MGHRA, CDR2 YSYEKL, per germline. CDR3 amino acids: CASSQGPLSSGSYEQYF. In DNA form, the CDR3 reads TGCGCCAGCAGCCAAGGCCCTCTCTCTAGCGGGAGTTACGAGCAGTACTTC.

The chain links TRBV30 to TRBJ2-1; TRBD1 might be the D (6 bases). The ends were cut back, 5 bases at V and 14 bases at J, with 16 bases in the middle. The CDR3 totals 11 residues. The germline V gene encodes CDR1 GTSNPN and CDR2 SVGIG (reference sequence). The CDR3 protein is CAWQRAGAEFF. As DNA, the CDR3 is TGTGCCTGGCAGAGGGCAGGGGCCGAGTTCTTC. Full variable domain (missing parts from reference TRBV30 and TRBJ2-1): SQTIHQWPATLVQPVGSPLSLECTVEGTSNPNLYWYRQAAGRGLQLLFYSVGIGQISSEVPQNLSASRPQDRQFILSSKKLLLSDSGFYLCAWQRAGAEFFGPGTRLTVL.

This clone has only a few counts. This chain connects TRBV27 to TRBJ2-1, with 8 bases lining up with TRBD2. The germline CDR1 and CDR2 sequences are MNHEY and SMNVEV (reference sequence). V dropped 5 bases and J dropped 4; count of bases not matched to a gene: 7. CDR3 size: 15 residues. CDR3 nucleotides: TGTGCCAGCAGTCCGGGGGTAGCGGGATACAATGAGCAGTTCTTC. It codes for CASSPGVAGYNEQFF.

The chain employs TRBV19 and TRBJ1-1; D gene uncertain. Germline V gives CDR1 LNHDA, CDR2 SQIVND (reference sequence). The CDR3 is 13 amino acids. Trimming took off 3 bases at V and 1 base at J, with 6 bases between the two ends. In nucleotides, the CDR3 is TGTGCCAGTAGTATTCTTCCGAACACTGAAGCTTTCTTT. This codes for CASSILPNTEAFF.

This sequence joins TRBV7-3 and TRBJ2-3; TRBD1 matches at 7 bases. The CDR3 totals 16 residues. V was pared by 0 bases and J by 4 bases, with 7 bases of the junction left unmatched. Per germline, CDR1 SGHTA and CDR2 FQGTGA. Here the CDR3 reads CASSLTLMGTADTQYF. Here the CDR3 DNA reads TGTGCCAGCAGCTTAACGTTAATGGGGACAGCAGATACGCAGTATTTT.

This clone was observed once. The J gene is TRBJ2-5, the V gene TRBV30; 10 nucleotides match TRBD1. The germline gives CDR1 GTSNPN, CDR2 SVGIG (reference sequence). The CDR3 loop spans 15 amino acids. Germline trimming cut 3 bases from V and 4 bases from J; bases unmatched to any gene: 8. DNA of the CDR3: TGTGCCTGGAGCCTCGGACAGGGGGTTTCAGAGACCCAGTACTTC. It specifies CAWSLGQGVSETQYF.

The chain combines TRBV27 with TRBJ2-7; D is uncertain. The CDR3 has 12 residues. Trimming left V 6 bases short and J 0 bases short, with 6 bases between. CDR1 is MNHEY and CDR2 is SMNVEV in the germline V gene (reference sequence). CDR3 protein: CASSPLSYEQYF. The DNA for the CDR3 is TGTGCCAGCAGCCCCCTCTCCTACGAGCAGTACTTC.

This chain links TRBV27 with TRBJ2-7, with TRBD1 matching over 11 bases. The germline V gene has CDR1 MNHEY and CDR2 SMNVEV (reference sequence). This CDR3 region has 14 residues. Trimming cost V 3 bases and J 7 bases; bases outside gene matches: 5. The CDR3 protein is CASSFGQGAGEQYF. CDR3 in DNA: TGTGCCAGCAGTTTCGGACAGGGGGCAGGTGAGCAGTACTTC.

The chain recombines TRBV6-1 with TRBJ1-2; 8 positions match TRBD1. Germline V gives CDR1 MNHNS, CDR2 SASEGT. The CDR3 covers 14 residues. V dropped 6 bases and J dropped 0; count of bases not matched to a gene: 3. The CDR3 loop is CASSQGASNYGYTF. The CDR3 bases are TGTGCCAGCAGCCAGGGGGCTTCTAACTATGGCTACACCTTC.

The chain is built from TRBV10-3 and TRBJ2-3; D is possibly TRBD2 (5 bases). The CDR3 length is 15 residues. CDR1 is ENHRY and CDR2 is SYGVKD in the germline V gene. Trimming took off 4 bases at V and 0 bases at J, with 11 bases between the two ends. The CDR3 region is CAISVGGSSTDTQYF. CDR3 bases: TGTGCCATCAGTGTAGGCGGGTCTAGCACAGATACGCAGTATTTT.

The V call is TRBV30, the J call TRBJ1-1; D is perhaps TRBD1 (6 bases). Germline V gives CDR1 GTSNPN, CDR2 SVGIG (reference sequence). Trimming shortened V by 3 bases and J by 1 base, and 6 bases separated the two germline ends. This CDR3 is 12 amino acids long. CDR3 coding DNA: TGTGCCTGGAGGACAGGGAACACTGAAGCTTTCTTT. This encodes CAWRTGNTEAFF.

This clone showed up just a few times. The chain uses TRBV4-1 and TRBJ1-1; D gene unclear. The ends were cut back, 0 bases at V and 1 base at J, with 9 bases in the middle. Looked up from germline, CDR1 is MGHRA and CDR2 is YSYEKL. The CDR3 sequence is 15 residues long. CDR3 amino acids: CASSQDSVPNTEAFF. The CDR3, as DNA: TGCGCCAGCAGCCAAGATAGTGTTCCGAACACTGAAGCTTTCTTT.

This chain joins TRBV27 and TRBJ1-4, with D possibly being TRBD1 (6 bases). Per the germline V gene, CDR1 is MNHEY and CDR2 is SMNVEV (reference sequence). The CDR3 extends over 13 amino acids. Trimming took off 9 bases at V and 8 bases at J, with 16 bases between the two ends. CDR3 bases: TGTGCCAGTGGGAGGGGGGGCGACGAAAAACTGTTTTTT. This codes for CASGRGGDEKLFF.

The chain carries TRBV5-1 and TRBJ2-2; D unclear. CDR3 size: 14 residues. Trimming cost V 4 bases and J 0 bases, with 7 bases left between them. Germline CDR1 and CDR2: SGHRS and YFSETQ. Written as DNA, the CDR3 is TGCGCCAGCAGCCGAGATCCGAACACCGGGGAGCTGTTTTTT. Amino acid sequence: CASSRDPNTGELFF.

The rearrangement joins TRBV10-3 to TRBJ2-1, with TRBD2 matching over 9 bases. CDR1 and CDR2 (germline): ENHRY, SYGVKD. The CDR3 consists of 15 residues. Trimming removed 10 bases from V and 7 bases from J; junction bases left unmatched: 14. CDR3 DNA: TGTGCCACTTCCGGCGGGAGGGCCGGGGATAATGAGCAGTTCTTC. Translated: CATSGGRAGDNEQFF.

The CDR3 here is CASSTDSNTEAFF. In DNA form, the CDR3 reads TGTGCCAGCAGTACCGACAGTAACACTGAAGCTTTCTTT. The rearrangement uses TRBV7-3 and TRBJ1-1, with D possibly being TRBD1 (5 bases). Germline CDR1 reads SGHTA; CDR2 reads FQGTGA. CDR3 size: 13 residues. Trimming removed 6 bases at V and 2 bases at J, with 10 bases between.

The chain employs TRBV6-6 and TRBJ2-5; TRBD2 matches 9 bases. Germline CDR1 MNHNY, CDR2 SVGAGI (reference sequence). Germline trimming cut 8 bases from V and 1 base from J; bases unmatched to any gene: 5. The CDR3 contains 14 residues. The CDR3 is CASGASGIQETQYF. CDR3 nucleotide sequence: TGTGCCAGCGGGGCTAGCGGGATCCAAGAGACCCAGTACTTC.

The chain carries TRBV19 and TRBJ2-5; 8 bases align to TRBD2. The V and J ends lost 6 bases and 5 bases, in that order; junction bases with no gene match: 8. In germline, CDR1 is LNHDA, CDR2 SQIVND (reference sequence). The CDR3 runs to 14 residues. In DNA, the CDR3 is TGTGCCAGTAGCCCCGGGGGGGCGAGGGAGACCCAGTACTTC. It is translated as CASSPGGARETQYF.

The V gene is TRBV30, the J gene TRBJ2-5, with 13 bases fitting TRBD2. Germline lookup yields CDR1 GTSNPN and CDR2 SVGIG (reference sequence). The length of the CDR3 is 16 residues. V lost 5 bases, J lost 5 bases, and 11 bases stayed unmatched. The CDR3 loop is CAWARTSGRVWETQYF. The CDR3 DNA follows: TGTGCCTGGGCAAGGACTAGCGGGAGAGTTTGGGAGACCCAGTACTTC.

This clone was seen a single time. The CDR3 loop is CASSFRAGNTIYF. The CDR3 bases are TGTGCCAGCAGTTTCAGGGCAGGAAACACCATATATTTT. The chain is built from TRBV5-4 and TRBJ1-3; maybe TRBD1 (5 bases). Germline assignment: CDR1 SGHNT and CDR2 YYREEE (reference sequence). The CDR3 extends over 13 amino acids. Trimming cost V 5 bases and J 4 bases, with 10 bases left between them.

This clone was recorded only once. V and J are TRBV10-3 and TRBJ2-1; D unresolved. The CDR3 spans 12 residues. V lost 2 bases, J lost 6 bases, and 5 bases lay in between. CDR1 ENHRY and CDR2 SYGVKD come from the germline V gene. The CDR3 DNA follows: TGTGCCATCAGTGAGGACACCAATGAGCAGTTCTTC. Its translation is CAISEDTNEQFF.

The V and J genes are TRBV5-1 and TRBJ2-3, with TRBD2 identical over 10 bases. CDR1 and CDR2 (germline): SGHRS, YFSETQ. The CDR3 consists of 17 residues. V was clipped by 0 bases and J by 2 bases; unmatched bases: 6. In nucleotides, the CDR3 is TGCGCCAGCAGCTTGGTCCCTACTAGCGGGACCACAGATACGCAGTATTTT. It codes for CASSLVPTSGTTDTQYF. Supplemented by reference TRBV5-1 and TRBJ2-3, the full variable domain reads KAGVTQTPRYLIKTRGQQVTLSCSPISGHRSVSWYQQTPGQGLQFLFEYFSETQRNKGNFPGRFSGRQFSNSRSEMNVSTLELGDSALYLCASSLVPTSGTTDTQYFGPGTRLTVL.

This sequence joins TRBV7-9 and TRBJ2-5, with 7 nucleotides matching TRBD1. V was clipped by 5 bases and J by 2 bases; unmatched bases: 5. There are 14 residues in the CDR3. CDR1 SEHNR and CDR2 FQNEAQ come from the germline V gene (reference sequence). The DNA for the CDR3 is TGTGCCAGCAGCAGAGACAGGGAACAAGAGACCCAGTACTTC. It translates to CASSRDREQETQYF.

The V gene is TRBV4-2, the J gene TRBJ2-3; tentatively, D is TRBD2 (6 bases). This CDR3 contains 18 residues. V was cut by 0 bases and J by 1 base, with 17 bases left in between. Looked up from germline, CDR1 is LGHNA and CDR2 is YNFKEQ. CDR3 protein: CASSQDGGRQFGTDTQYF. CDR3 in DNA: TGTGCCAGCAGCCAAGATGGTGGGAGGCAGTTCGGCACAGATACGCAGTATTTT.